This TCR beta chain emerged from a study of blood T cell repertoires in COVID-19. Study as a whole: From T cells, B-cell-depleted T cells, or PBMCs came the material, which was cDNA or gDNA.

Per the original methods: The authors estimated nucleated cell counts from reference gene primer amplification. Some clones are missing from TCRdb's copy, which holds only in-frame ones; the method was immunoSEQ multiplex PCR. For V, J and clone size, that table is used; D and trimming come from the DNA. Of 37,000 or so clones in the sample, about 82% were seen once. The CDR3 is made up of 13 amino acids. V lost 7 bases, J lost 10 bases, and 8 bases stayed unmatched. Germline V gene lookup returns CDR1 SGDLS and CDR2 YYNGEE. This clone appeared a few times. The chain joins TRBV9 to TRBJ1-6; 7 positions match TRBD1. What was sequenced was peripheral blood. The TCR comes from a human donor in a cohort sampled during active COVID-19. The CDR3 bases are TGTGCCAGCGAGGGGGCACTAGGGTCACCCCTCCACTTT. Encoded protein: CASEGALGSPLHF.